These 16 T cell receptor beta chains originate from one sample sequenced in a study of shared clonotypes between healthy human individuals. Clones were read by immunoSEQ multiplex PCR, and TCRdb kept only the in-frame ones, dropping some. The sample lists a few hundred thousand clones, more than 95% occurring once. Sequencing was done on a sample of naive CD4+ T cells sorted from blood. As to subset: CD45RA+ positively selected. The source is a young woman in good health.

This chain uses TRBV19 with TRBJ2-7; D perhaps matches TRBD1 (6 bases). With 7 bases removed from V and 0 bases from J, the gap between germline ends came to 16 bases. The CDR3 sequence is 15 residues long. Per the germline V gene, CDR1 is LNHDA and CDR2 is SQIVND (reference sequence). This chain's CDR3 is CASTATGHSSYEQYF. DNA of the CDR3: TGTGCCAGTACGGCGACAGGCCACAGCTCCTACGAGCAGTACTTC.

The V and J genes are TRBV19 and TRBJ1-4; 8 bases are shared with TRBD1. Per the germline V gene, CDR1 is LNHDA and CDR2 is SQIVND (reference sequence). After removal of 5 bases from V and 8 bases from J, the junction contained 13 bases not matched to a gene. This CDR3 region has 16 residues. The CDR3 sequence is CASSSFYRDRTEKLFF. Written as DNA, the CDR3 is TGTGCCAGTAGTTCGTTCTACCGGGACAGGACGGAAAAACTGTTTTTT. The full variable domain, its missing parts supplied by reference TRBV19 and TRBJ1-4, is DGGITQSPKYLFRKEGQNVTLSCEQNLNHDAMYWYRQDPGQGLRLIYYSQIVNDFQKGDIAEGYSVSREKKESFPLTVTSAQKNPTAFYLCASSSFYRDRTEKLFFGSGTQLSVL.

This chain connects TRBV6-1 to TRBJ2-7, with D possibly matching TRBD1 (6 bases). With 11 bases removed from V and 4 bases from J, the gap between germline ends came to 15 bases. The CDR3 loop spans 12 amino acids. CDR1 is MNHNS, CDR2 SASEGT, per germline. CDR3 in DNA: TGTGCCTCCAGGGTGGGGGCGTACGAGCAGTACTTC. Residues: CASRVGAYEQYF.

The J gene is TRBJ2-2, the V gene TRBV15, with D unresolved. The V and J ends lost 0 bases and 2 bases respectively, with 13 bases between them. The CDR3 extends over 17 amino acids. Germline-derived CDR1 and CDR2 are LNHNV and YYDKDF (reference sequence). In DNA, the CDR3 is TGTGCCACCAGCAGAGACGCACGACCGCGAAACACCGGGGAGCTGTTTTTT. This sequence encodes CATSRDARPRNTGELFF.

The CDR3 here is CASSAEAVLGYTF. The CDR3 coding sequence is TGTGCCAGCAGCGCGGAGGCTGTTCTGGGCTACACCTTC. V gene TRBV9 combines with J gene TRBJ1-2; unclear D gene. The CDR3 runs 13 residues. V lost 3 bases to trimming and J lost 8 bases, with 14 bases between them. CDR1 and CDR2 from the germline V gene are SGDLS and YYNGEE.

The rearrangement links TRBV28 to TRBJ2-3, with D unresolved. CDR1 and CDR2 from the germline V gene are MDHEN and SYDVKM. CDR3 length: 15 residues. V lost 6 bases, J lost 4 bases, and 17 bases lay in between. CDR3 in amino acids: CASRGRAGPADTQYF. CDR3 coding DNA: TGTGCCAGCAGGGGCCGGGCCGGCCCCGCAGATACGCAGTATTTT.

The chain couples TRBV5-1 to TRBJ1-3; D unclear. Germline CDR1 and CDR2: SGHRS and YFSETQ. V lost 2 bases to trimming and J lost 0 bases, with 6 bases between them. This CDR3 has 14 residues. DNA of the CDR3: TGCGCCAGCAGCTTAGCGGTCTCTGGAAACACCATATATTTT. It is translated as CASSLAVSGNTIYF.

The chain links TRBV27 to TRBJ1-2, with D perhaps matching TRBD1 (6 bases). The V gene lost 8 bases and the J gene lost 8 bases, with 21 bases spanning the gap. Germline V gives CDR1 MNHEY, CDR2 SMNVEV (reference sequence). The CDR3 runs to 14 residues. In DNA, the CDR3 is TGTGCCAGCTCTACTCCAGGGGACCCCGGAGGCTACACCTTC. Its translation is CASSTPGDPGGYTF.

The rearrangement uses TRBV19 and TRBJ2-7, with 7 bases identical to TRBD2. Trimming removed 3 bases from V and 2 bases from J; junction bases left unmatched: 7. Germline CDR1 and CDR2: LNHDA and SQIVND (reference sequence). The CDR3 has 15 residues. CDR3 DNA sequence: TGTGCCAGTAGTATGGATGCTAGCGGAGCCTACGAGCAGTACTTC. Translating gives CASSMDASGAYEQYF.

This chain uses TRBV11-3 with TRBJ2-1; D gene ambiguous. V lost 3 bases and J lost 0, with 12 bases in between. This CDR3 is built from 16 residues. Germline CDR1 and CDR2: SGHNT and YENEEA. This chain's CDR3 is CASSLSPGFSYNEQFF. CDR3 nucleotides: TGTGCCAGCAGCTTGTCCCCCGGATTCTCCTACAATGAGCAGTTCTTC. Variable domain in full (rest from reference TRBV11-3 and TRBJ2-1): EAGVVQSPRYKIIEKKQPVAFWCNPISGHNTLYWYLQNLGQGPELLIRYENEEAVDDSQLPKDRFSAERLKGVDSTLKIQPAELGDSAVYLCASSLSPGFSYNEQFFGPGTRLTVL.

The gene calls are TRBV4-1 and TRBJ2-2; D remains unclear. The CDR3 spans 18 residues. Germline lookup yields CDR1 MGHRA and CDR2 YSYEKL. Trimming took 0 bases from V and 5 from J, leaving 19 bases between them. The CDR3 spells CASSQDMVPTVRTGELFF. Written as DNA, the CDR3 is TGCGCCAGCAGCCAAGATATGGTTCCGACGGTGCGTACCGGGGAGCTGTTTTTT.

The V gene is TRBV5-1, the J gene TRBJ2-3; unclear D gene. Between the trimmed V and J ends, which lost 7 bases and 1 base, there was a span of 10 bases. CDR1 and CDR2 (germline): SGHRS, YFSETQ. The CDR3 is made up of 13 amino acids. The CDR3 sequence: CASGFRGTDTQYF. CDR3 DNA sequence: TGCGCCAGCGGGTTTCGGGGCACAGATACGCAGTATTTT.

Remarks on this clone: The sample contains more than one DNA sequence encoding this CDR3. The genes are TRBV5-1 and TRBJ2-5, with TRBD1 matching 8 bases. Germline assignment: CDR1 SGHRS and CDR2 YFSETQ. The CDR3 sequence is 14 residues long. Trimming removed 2 bases from V and 4 bases from J; junction bases left unmatched: 4. As DNA, the CDR3 is TGCGCCAGCAGCTTAGACAGGGGCGGAGAGACCCAGTACTTC. Protein: CASSLDRGGETQYF.

V gene TRBV2 combines with J gene TRBJ2-3, with D perhaps TRBD1 (6 bases). CDR3 length equals 14 residues. The V gene lost 6 bases and the J gene lost 3 bases, with 13 bases spanning the gap. CDR1 and CDR2 from the germline V gene are SNHLY and FYNNEI. CDR3 sequence (DNA): TGTGCCAGCAGCCTCACAGGGTTTACAGATACGCAGTATTTT. Protein: CASSLTGFTDTQYF.

CDR3 sequence reads: CASSQVGGSSLTEAFF. The CDR3 region has the DNA TGTGCCAGCAGCCAAGTCGGTGGTTCATCTCTTACTGAAGCTTTCTTT. The genes are TRBV14 and TRBJ1-1; D unresolved. The CDR3 runs 16 residues. V lost 1 base to trimming and J lost 5 bases, with 17 bases between them. Germline V gene lookup returns CDR1 SGHDN and CDR2 FVKESK.

V is TRBV29-1 and J is TRBJ1-4, with D hard to call. CDR3 length: 13 residues. Between the trimmed V and J ends, which lost 4 bases and 8 bases, there was a span of 14 bases. Germline V gene sequence: CDR1 SQVTM, CDR2 ANQGSEA. The CDR3 reads CSVASPRAEKLFF. In DNA form, the CDR3 reads TGCAGCGTTGCGTCACCGAGGGCAGAAAAACTGTTTTTT.